This TCR beta chain derives from a study of shared clonotypes between healthy human individuals. Repertoires were generated with immunoSEQ multiplex PCR, while TCRdb's copy carries only in-frame clones and drops some. The sample has 1.5 million to 2.5 million clones, about 95% seen once. Trimming left V 2 bases short and J 0 bases short, with 12 bases between. Germline values: CDR1 SGHAT, CDR2 FQNNGV. This CDR3 spans 16 amino acids. Overall study results and limits: In contrast to clonotypes shared by all four donors, non-shared clonotypes had lower generation probabilities.

Comment on this clone: The antigen is not known.

CD45RO-negative CD8 cells positively selected for CCR7 made up the naive population, which excluded terminally differentiated effector memory CD45RA+ cells. The source is a man between 18 and 29 years old in good health. Input material: naive CD8+ T cells sorted from blood. V is TRBV11-2 and J is TRBJ2-3; no definite D call. Here the CDR3 reads CASSLSGMGSTDTQYF. The CDR3 coding sequence is TGTGCCAGCAGCTTATCCGGAATGGGAAGCACAGATACGCAGTATTTT.